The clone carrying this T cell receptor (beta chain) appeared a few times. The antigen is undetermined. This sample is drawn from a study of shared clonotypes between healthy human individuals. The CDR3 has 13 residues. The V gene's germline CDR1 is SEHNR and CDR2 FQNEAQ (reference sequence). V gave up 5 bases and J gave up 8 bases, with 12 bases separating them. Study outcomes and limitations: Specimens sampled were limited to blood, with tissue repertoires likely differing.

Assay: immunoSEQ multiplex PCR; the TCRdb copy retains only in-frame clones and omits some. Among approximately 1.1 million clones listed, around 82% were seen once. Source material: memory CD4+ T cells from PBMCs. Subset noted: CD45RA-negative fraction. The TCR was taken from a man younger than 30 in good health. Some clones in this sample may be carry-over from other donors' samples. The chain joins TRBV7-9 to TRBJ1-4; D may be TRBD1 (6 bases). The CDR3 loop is CASSLLTGEKLFF. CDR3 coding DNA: TGTGCCAGCAGCCTTCTGACAGGCGAAAAACTGTTTTTT.